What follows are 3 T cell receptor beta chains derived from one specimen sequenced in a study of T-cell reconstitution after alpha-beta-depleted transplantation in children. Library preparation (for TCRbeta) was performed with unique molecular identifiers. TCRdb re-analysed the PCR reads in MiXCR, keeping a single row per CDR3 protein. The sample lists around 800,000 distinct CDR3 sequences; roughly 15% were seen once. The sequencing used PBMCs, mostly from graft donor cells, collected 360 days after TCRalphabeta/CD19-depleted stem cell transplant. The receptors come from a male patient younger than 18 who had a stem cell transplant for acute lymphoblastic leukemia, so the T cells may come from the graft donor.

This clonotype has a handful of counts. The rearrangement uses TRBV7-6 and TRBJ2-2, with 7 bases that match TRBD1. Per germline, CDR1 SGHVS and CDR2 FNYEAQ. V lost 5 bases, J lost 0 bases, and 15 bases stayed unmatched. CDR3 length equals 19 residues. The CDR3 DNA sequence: TGTGCCAGCAGCAACCGGGACAGTCTATCCGAGACGAACACCGGGGAGCTGTTTTTT. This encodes CASSNRDSLSETNTGELFF.

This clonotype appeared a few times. CDR3: CASSRLGQLNQPQHF. The CDR3 bases are TGTGCCAGCAGCCGATTGGGACAGCTCAATCAGCCCCAGCATTTT. V and J are TRBV7-9 and TRBJ1-5, with 7 nucleotides matching TRBD1. Per germline, CDR1 SEHNR and CDR2 FQNEAQ (reference sequence). Trimming took 5 bases from V and 3 from J; bases not matched to a gene: 7. CDR3 size: 15 residues.

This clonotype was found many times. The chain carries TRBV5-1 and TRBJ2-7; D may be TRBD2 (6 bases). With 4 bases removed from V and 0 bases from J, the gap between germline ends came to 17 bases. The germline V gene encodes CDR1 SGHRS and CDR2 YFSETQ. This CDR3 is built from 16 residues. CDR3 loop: CASSPRGRRGSYEQYF. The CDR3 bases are TGCGCCAGCAGCCCGAGGGGCAGGAGGGGCTCCTACGAGCAGTACTTC. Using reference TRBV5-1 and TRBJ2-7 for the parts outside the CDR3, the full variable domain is KAGVTQTPRYLIKTRGQQVTLSCSPISGHRSVSWYQQTPGQGLQFLFEYFSETQRNKGNFPGRFSGRQFSNSRSEMNVSTLELGDSALYLCASSPRGRRGSYEQYFGPGTRLTVT.